One TCR beta chain is described in this entry. These data come from a study of blood T cell repertoires in COVID-19. Across the study: Acute-phase and convalescent COVID-19 samples originated in the United States, Italy and Spain. PBMCs, B-cell-depleted T cells, or T cells provided the cDNA or gDNA that made up the material.

Authors' data handling: Estimation of nucleated cell counts was performed using reference gene primer amplification. This table comes from immunoSEQ multiplex PCR, and its TCRdb copy is limited to in-frame clones, with some not included. The V and J calls and clone size were taken over from that table, and D and trimming were inferred from the DNA. The profile covers 70,000 to 100,000 clones, with roughly nine tenths appearing a single time and 1.5% to 2% taken by the ten largest. Germline CDR1 and CDR2: MNHEY and SMNVEV (reference sequence). The CDR3 spans 14 residues. The J segment lost 7 bases and the V segment lost 2 bases, leaving 6 bases of the junction unmatched.

This chain connects TRBV27 to TRBJ2-5; TRBD1 agrees at 8 bases. Material for sequencing was peripheral blood. This TCR was recovered from a man in his sixties with acute or convalescent COVID-19. The DNA of the CDR3 is TGTGCCAGCAGTTTACCAGGGGGCTTAGGGACCCAGTACTTC. It yields the protein CASSLPGGLGTQYF.